The 10 T cell receptor beta chains below all came from one sample that was sequenced in a study of blood T cells in healthy people across ages. A sample-barcoded 5' primer and a J-beta primer mix were used in a second PCR of roughly 7 to 11 cycles. TCRdb fed the 5' RACE reads into MiXCR, producing one record per CDR3 protein. The table records hundreds of thousands of distinct CDR3 sequences, 49% of them present only once. The sample consisted of blood. The source is a woman aged 55-75 years in good health.

For this clonotype: The junction differs from germline at one of its ends, possibly a read error. The chain recombines TRBV5-1 with TRBJ2-5; D gene ambiguous. This CDR3 is 12 amino acids long. Germline lookup yields CDR1 SGHRS and CDR2 YFSETQ. The CDR3 DNA sequence: TGCACCAGCAGCTGGCAGAAAGAGACCCAGTACTTC. It yields the protein CTSSWQKETQYF.

The genes are TRBV9 and TRBJ2-2; 11 nucleotides line up with TRBD2. The CDR3 is 16 amino acids. Germline V lookup: CDR1 SGDLS, CDR2 YYNGEE. The V and J ends lost 1 base and 3 bases, in that order; junction bases with no gene match: 2. The CDR3 is CASSVSTSGDTGELFF. The CDR3 bases are TGTGCCAGCAGCGTATCGACTAGCGGGGACACCGGGGAGCTGTTTTTT.

V is TRBV24-1 and J is TRBJ1-5, with 7 bases fitting TRBD1. The trim removed 4 bases at V and 3 bases at J, leaving 5 bases unmatched. Germline loops: CDR1 KGHDR, CDR2 SFDVKD. The CDR3 contains 15 residues. The DNA of the CDR3 is TGTGCCACCAGTGAGACGGGGACAGTCAATCAGCCCCAGCATTTT. The encoded protein is CATSETGTVNQPQHF.

V is TRBV20-1 and J is TRBJ2-5; 7 bases line up with TRBD2. The CDR3 runs 16 residues. Trimming at V came to 3 bases and at J to 0 bases, leaving 10 bases not matched to a gene. The germline gives CDR1 DFQATT, CDR2 SNEGSKA (reference sequence). The CDR3 nucleotides are TGCAGTGCTAGGAGGGCGGGAGTGGGGAACCAAGAGACCCAGTACTTC. Amino acid sequence: CSARRAGVGNQETQYF.

This chain links TRBV4-3 with TRBJ2-5; TRBD2 matches at 10 bases. The CDR3 sequence is 15 residues long. CDR1 is LGHNA, CDR2 YSLEER, per germline. The V and J ends lost 2 bases and 11 bases, in that order; junction bases with no gene match: 11. CDR3 in DNA: TGCGCCAGCAGCCAAAAAACTAGCGGGGTAAATGAGCAGTACTTC. It is translated as CASSQKTSGVNEQYF.

The chain joins TRBV28 to TRBJ2-1; D call uncertain. This CDR3 spans 14 amino acids. Trimming left V 6 bases short and J 0 bases short, with 9 bases between. The germline V gene encodes CDR1 MDHEN and CDR2 SYDVKM. CDR3 loop: CASSRGVSYNEQFF. CDR3 nucleotides: TGTGCCAGCAGCCGCGGAGTCTCCTACAATGAGCAGTTCTTC. Filled out from reference TRBV28 and TRBJ2-1, the complete variable domain reads DVKVTQSSRYLVKRTGEKVFLECVQDMDHENMFWYRQDPGLGLRLIYFSYDVKMKEKGDIPEGYSVSREKKERFSLILESASTNQTSMYLCASSRGVSYNEQFFGPGTRLTVL.

J is TRBJ2-1 and V is TRBV5-5; 8 nucleotides align to TRBD2. Germline assignment: CDR1 SGHKS and CDR2 YYEKEE (reference sequence). The trim removed 6 bases at V and 8 bases at J, leaving 16 bases unmatched. The length of the CDR3 is 16 residues. The CDR3 loop reads CASTPVGREALDEQFF. CDR3 DNA: TGTGCCAGCACCCCAGTGGGGCGGGAGGCCCTCGATGAGCAGTTCTTC.

The rearrangement joins TRBV7-3 to TRBJ2-3, with 12 bases aligning to TRBD2. V lost 1 base to trimming and J lost 5 bases; unmatched junction nucleotides: 4. CDR1 is SGHTA, CDR2 FQGTGA, per germline. The CDR3 contains 16 residues. The CDR3 bases are TGTGCCAGCAGCTTAAGACTAGCGGGAGACATAGATACGCAGTATTTT. It specifies CASSLRLAGDIDTQYF.

The chain is built from TRBV3-1 and TRBJ2-2; D might be TRBD2 (5 bases). Germline V gene sequence: CDR1 LGHDT, CDR2 YNNKEL (reference sequence). The CDR3 spans 16 residues. Trimming took 4 bases from V and 2 from J, leaving 14 bases between them. CDR3 protein: CASSPLGWANTGELFF. CDR3 nucleotide sequence: TGTGCCAGCAGCCCACTAGGGTGGGCTAACACCGGGGAGCTGTTTTTT.

This sequence joins TRBV6-2 or TRBV6-3 and TRBJ2-7; TRBD1 matches at 8 bases. The CDR3 contains 15 residues. Per germline, CDR1 MNHEY and CDR2 SVGEGT. Unmatched junction bases numbered 8, after V lost 5 bases and J lost 2 bases. DNA for the CDR3: TGTGCCAGCAGTGGAGACAGGGGAGAACCCTACGAGCAGTACTTC. As protein: CASSGDRGEPYEQYF.